What follows are 20 T cell receptor beta chains derived from one specimen sequenced in a study of T cells in Graves' hyperthyroidism and ophthalmopathy. The TCR beta CDR3 regions underwent amplification using RNA transcripts as the source. Primed by the HTBI set, a first-round RT-PCR was run on the TCR CDR3. Each CDR3 protein gets one entry after TCRdb re-called the multiplex PCR reads with MiXCR. The sample contains 350,000 or so distinct CDR3 sequences, under 25% of which appear only once. The sample consisted of blood. These receptors were obtained from a woman between 45 and 65 years old with Graves' hyperthyroidism.

V and J are TRBV2 and TRBJ1-1; D is unresolved. Germline CDR1 and CDR2: SNHLY and FYNNEI. Deletions cut 6 bases from V and 4 bases from J, with 12 bases between. This CDR3 region has 13 residues. The CDR3 bases are TGTGCCAGCAGACCCGATGACGGCACTGAAGCTTTCTTT. It encodes CASRPDDGTEAFF.

This clonotype came up many times. The chain employs TRBV6-1 and TRBJ1-5, with 8 bases lining up with TRBD1. This CDR3 region has 15 residues. With 7 bases clipped from V and 0 bases from J, the junction kept 5 bases outside the gene matches. CDR1 and CDR2 (germline): MNHNS, SASEGT. CDR3 DNA: TGTGCCAGCAAACAGGGGGACTATAGCAATCAGCCCCAGCATTTT. Translating gives CASKQGDYSNQPQHF.

A few counts support this clonotype. This chain connects TRBV4-1 to TRBJ2-3, with 11 nucleotides matching TRBD2. V shed 0 bases, J shed 4 bases, and the junction held 3 bases outside the gene matches. Germline assignment: CDR1 MGHRA and CDR2 YSYEKL. This CDR3 has 16 amino acids. CDR3 sequence (DNA): TGCGCCAGCAGCCAAGATCTAGCGGGAGGCTCAGATACGCAGTATTTT. It encodes CASSQDLAGGSDTQYF.

This clonotype appeared many times. The gene calls are TRBV7-8 and TRBJ1-1; the D gene is possibly TRBD1 (6 bases). CDR1 is SGHVS and CDR2 is FQNEAQ in the germline V gene. V dropped 5 bases and J dropped 0 bases, with 22 bases sitting between them. This CDR3 is 18 amino acids long. The CDR3 DNA reads TGTGCCAGCAGCGCCTACAGGGTACTAAACAGTCTGAACACTGAAGCTTTCTTT. Protein sequence: CASSAYRVLNSLNTEAFF.

V and J are TRBV30 and TRBJ1-4, with TRBD1 matching over 7 bases. The CDR3 totals 21 residues. Germline trimming cut 0 bases from V and 3 bases from J; bases unmatched to any gene: 22. Germline V CDR1 and CDR2: GTSNPN, SVGIG (reference sequence). The CDR3 reads CAWSVRDTGQRLNEPNEKLFF. The CDR3 nucleotides are TGTGCCTGGAGTGTACGCGATACGGGACAGCGGTTAAATGAGCCTAATGAAAAACTGTTTTTT.

The chain couples TRBV5-8 to TRBJ2-1, with D possibly being TRBD1 (6 bases). Germline CDR1 SGHTS, CDR2 YDEGEE. V dropped 2 bases and J dropped 6 bases, with 9 bases sitting between them. This CDR3 comprises 13 residues. CDR3 region: CASSFTGTNEQFF. The CDR3 DNA reads TGTGCCAGCAGCTTTACAGGGACCAATGAGCAGTTCTTC. The variable domain in full, with the rest retrieved from reference TRBV5-8 and TRBJ2-1, is EAGVTQSPTHLIKTRGQQATLRCSPISGHTSVYWYQQALGLGLQFLLWYDEGEERNRGNFPPRFSGRQFPNYSSELNVNALELEDSALYLCASSFTGTNEQFFGPGTRLTVL.

The chain recombines TRBV7-3 with TRBJ2-7; TRBD2 aligns across 10 bases. CDR1 and CDR2 from the germline V gene are SGHTA and FQGTGA. V lost 6 bases to trimming and J lost 0 bases; unmatched junction nucleotides: 5. This CDR3 has 15 residues. In DNA, the CDR3 is TGTGCCAGCAGGTCTAGCGGGGGCAGCTCCTACGAGCAGTACTTC. Its translation: CASRSSGGSSYEQYF. The entire variable domain, with the rest obtained from reference TRBV7-3 and TRBJ2-7, is as follows: GAGVSQTPSNKVTEKGKYVELRCDPISGHTALYWYRQSLGQGPEFLIYFQGTGAADDSGLPNDRFFAVRPEGSVSTLKIQRTERGDSAVYLCASRSSGGSSYEQYFGPGTRLTVT.

The sample holds many counts of this clonotype. The chain combines TRBV3-1 with TRBJ1-2; 8 bases match TRBD1. The CDR3 extends over 14 amino acids. CDR1 and CDR2 from the germline V gene are LGHDT and YNNKEL (reference sequence). V shed 3 bases and J 8 bases; nucleotides not matched to a gene: 8. The CDR3 loop is CASSQGTGIGGYTF. The CDR3 DNA is TGTGCCAGCAGCCAGGGGACAGGAATCGGAGGCTACACCTTC.

J is TRBJ2-3 and V is TRBV20-1, with a weak D call TRBD2 (6 bases). Germline V CDR1 and CDR2: DFQATT, SNEGSKA (reference sequence). The CDR3 spans 13 residues. The V and J ends lost 6 bases and 1 base respectively, with 11 bases between them. The CDR3 here is CSAGPGGTDTQYF. The CDR3 nucleotides read TGCAGTGCCGGACCGGGGGGCACAGATACGCAGTATTTT.

This clonotype has a handful of counts. This chain joins TRBV29-1 and TRBJ1-1, with TRBD1 matching over 9 bases. This CDR3 is 13 amino acids long. Germline trimming cut 6 bases from V and 6 bases from J; bases unmatched to any gene: 8. Germline CDR1 SQVTM, CDR2 ANQGSEA. The CDR3 spells CSVTGTGPSEAFF. The CDR3 region has the DNA TGCAGCGTGACCGGGACAGGGCCTTCTGAAGCTTTCTTT.

This clonotype was counted once. The gene calls are TRBV30 and TRBJ2-2; no clear D gene. With 0 bases removed from V and 5 bases from J, the gap between germline ends came to 10 bases. The CDR3 loop spans 14 amino acids. Germline CDR1 is GTSNPN and CDR2 is SVGIG (reference sequence). The CDR3 coding sequence is TGTGCCTGGAGTGTACGAGGTTTAACCGGGGAGCTGTTTTTT. Its translation: CAWSVRGLTGELFF.

The chain couples TRBV2 to TRBJ2-1, with TRBD1 as a possible D gene (6 bases). Germline assignment: CDR1 SNHLY and CDR2 FYNNEI. CDR3 length: 14 amino acids. The V end was cut by 4 bases, the J end by 4 bases, with 11 bases between. The DNA of the CDR3 is TGTGCCAGCAGTGGACAGGTGTCTTACAATGAGCAGTTCTTC. Protein: CASSGQVSYNEQFF.

This chain uses TRBV27 with TRBJ1-1, with D unclear. This CDR3 comprises 14 residues. Germline V gives CDR1 MNHEY, CDR2 SMNVEV (reference sequence). The V gene lost 3 bases and the J gene lost 3 bases, with 11 bases spanning the gap. DNA for the CDR3: TGTGCCAGCAGTTTGAACCTATTGCACACTGAAGCTTTCTTT. Translated: CASSLNLLHTEAFF.

This clonotype was recorded only once. The chain combines TRBV6-1 with TRBJ1-3, with a tentative D call TRBD1 (5 bases). The CDR3 runs 12 residues. The V gene lost 6 bases and the J gene lost 8 bases, with 11 bases spanning the gap. CDR1 and CDR2 (germline): MNHNS, SASEGT. The CDR3 sequence: CASSPMGDTIYF. For the CDR3, the DNA is TGTGCCAGCAGCCCGATGGGGGACACCATATATTTT.

The rearrangement joins TRBV3-1 to TRBJ1-1; the D gene is possibly TRBD1 (5 bases). Per the germline V gene, CDR1 is LGHDT and CDR2 is YNNKEL (reference sequence). The CDR3 extends over 15 amino acids. Trimming removed 6 bases at V and 0 bases at J, with 14 bases between. The CDR3 sequence is CASSSQQALNTEAFF. Here the CDR3 DNA reads TGTGCCAGCAGTTCCCAACAGGCATTGAACACTGAAGCTTTCTTT.

This clonotype showed up many times. The J gene is TRBJ1-5, the V gene TRBV9; D may be TRBD1 (6 bases). Looked up from germline, CDR1 is SGDLS and CDR2 is YYNGEE. The CDR3 contains 14 residues. V lost 0 bases and J lost 3, with 7 bases in between. CDR3 protein: CASSVGTVNQPQHF. The CDR3 nucleotides are TGTGCCAGCAGCGTAGGGACAGTCAATCAGCCCCAGCATTTT. The full variable domain, its missing parts supplied by reference TRBV9 and TRBJ1-5, is DSGVTQTPKHLITATGQRVTLRCSPRSGDLSVYWYQQSLDQGLQFLIQYYNGEERAKGNILERFSAQQFPDLHSELNLSSLELGDSALYFCASSVGTVNQPQHFGDGTRLSIL.

This clonotype was observed many times. The chain employs TRBV28 and TRBJ1-5; 9 positions agree with TRBD1. The CDR3 sequence is 16 residues long. V lost 3 bases and J lost 10; bases outside the gene matches: 13. Looked up from germline, CDR1 is MDHEN and CDR2 is SYDVKM. The CDR3 region has the DNA TGTGCCAGCAGTTTTATCCTCTTGGACAGGGGAAACCCCCAGCATTTT. This codes for CASSFILLDRGNPQHF.

A note on this clonotype: At one boundary the junction diverges from the germline segment, which might be a read error. This chain uses TRBV10-3 with TRBJ2-4; 9 nucleotides line up with TRBD2. The CDR3 contains 15 residues. Per the germline V gene, CDR1 is ENHRY and CDR2 is SYGVKD. The CDR3 bases are TGTGCCATCAGTGAGAGGGGACTAGCCCAAAACATTCAGTACTTC. Its protein product is CAISERGLAQNIQYF.

This clonotype has ten or more counts. V and J are TRBV20-1 and TRBJ2-3; TRBD2 matches 10 bases. This CDR3 is 17 amino acids long. Unmatched junction bases numbered 18, after V lost 6 bases and J lost 6 bases. Germline lookup yields CDR1 DFQATT and CDR2 SNEGSKA (reference sequence). CDR3 in amino acids: CSAPRRVSGRLGDTQYF. CDR3 in DNA: TGCAGTGCCCCCCGAAGGGTTAGCGGGAGGCTTGGGGATACGCAGTATTTT.

The chain employs TRBV19 and TRBJ2-6; 12 nucleotides line up with TRBD1. The V gene's germline CDR1 is LNHDA and CDR2 SQIVND (reference sequence). This CDR3 spans 17 amino acids. The J segment lost 3 bases and the V segment lost 4 bases, leaving 4 bases of the junction unmatched. The CDR3 DNA is TGTGCCAGTAGTAACCGGGACAGGGGGCTTGGGGCCAACGTCCTGACTTTC. Its protein is CASSNRDRGLGANVLTF.